The 29 T cell receptor beta chains given below trace back to one sample, sequenced in a study of shared clonotypes between healthy human individuals. Only in-frame clones appear in the TCRdb table, and some are missing; sequencing was by immunoSEQ multiplex PCR. The sample carries 2 million to 3 million clones, 93% recorded once. Sequencing was performed on naive CD4+ T cells from PBMCs. Subset meaning: CD45RA+ positively selected. These receptors all come from a man younger than 35 in good health. Some clones in this sample may be carry-over from other donors' samples.

This clone occurred a few times. The sample contains more than one DNA sequence encoding this CDR3. The chain links TRBV5-1 to TRBJ2-2; D gene ambiguous. V was shortened by 3 bases and J by 0 bases, with 6 bases between the two germline ends. Germline V gives CDR1 SGHRS, CDR2 YFSETQ. The CDR3 sequence is 14 residues long. CDR3 nucleotide sequence: TGCGCCAGCAGCTCAGGACCGAACACCGGGGAGCTGTTTTTT. It encodes CASSSGPNTGELFF.

This rearrangement joins TRBV4-1 to TRBJ2-6; D gene uncertain. CDR3 length equals 19 residues. V lost 1 base, J lost 1 base, and 17 bases lay in between. Germline lookup yields CDR1 MGHRA and CDR2 YSYEKL. The CDR3 sequence: CASSQGRAGRGSGANVLTF. CDR3 DNA: TGCGCCAGCAGCCAAGGTCGGGCCGGTCGAGGTTCTGGGGCCAACGTCCTGACTTTC.

The genes are TRBV28 and TRBJ1-4, with D unresolved. Germline V gene sequence: CDR1 MDHEN, CDR2 SYDVKM. Trimming left V 3 bases short and J 8 bases short, with 22 bases between. There are 17 residues in the CDR3. The CDR3 DNA reads as TGTGCCAGCAGTTTTTACATTGCCGGAGAAGGGAGGGAAAAACTGTTTTTT. Residues: CASSFYIAGEGREKLFF.

The rearrangement links TRBV15 to TRBJ2-1, with D perhaps matching TRBD1 (6 bases). The CDR3 loop spans 13 amino acids. Per the germline V gene, CDR1 is LNHNV and CDR2 is YYDKDF (reference sequence). V dropped 3 bases and J dropped 8 bases, with 11 bases sitting between them. CDR3 in DNA: TGTGCCACCAGCAGCCTGTGGGGGCATGAGCAGTTCTTC. This encodes CATSSLWGHEQFF.

The rearrangement uses TRBV9 and TRBJ2-1; 8 bases match TRBD1. This CDR3 region has 16 residues. The V segment lost 2 bases and the J segment 4 bases; nucleotides outside the gene matches: 8. Germline values: CDR1 SGDLS, CDR2 YYNGEE. CDR3: CASSVSSGQVYNEQFF. As DNA, the CDR3 is TGTGCCAGCAGCGTGTCCTCGGGACAGGTATACAATGAGCAGTTCTTC. The entire variable domain, with the rest obtained from reference TRBV9 and TRBJ2-1, is as follows: DSGVTQTPKHLITATGQRVTLRCSPRSGDLSVYWYQQSLDQGLQFLIQYYNGEERAKGNILERFSAQQFPDLHSELNLSSLELGDSALYFCASSVSSGQVYNEQFFGPGTRLTVL.

This sequence joins TRBV28 and TRBJ1-1; TRBD1 might be the D (6 bases). V shed 5 bases and J shed 1 base, with 14 bases lying between them. The CDR3 consists of 15 residues. The germline gives CDR1 MDHEN, CDR2 SYDVKM. For the CDR3, the DNA is TGTGCCAGCAGTAGGCCAGGGGACGGGAACACTGAAGCTTTCTTT. This sequence encodes CASSRPGDGNTEAFF.

CDR3 protein: CASSPNLLNTEAFF. CDR3 sequence (DNA): TGTGCCAGCAGCCCCAATCTCTTGAACACTGAAGCTTTCTTT. This rearrangement joins TRBV6-6 to TRBJ1-1; D not resolved. Germline V lookup: CDR1 MNHNY, CDR2 SVGAGI (reference sequence). V gave up 6 bases and J gave up 0 bases, with 11 bases separating them. The CDR3 has 14 amino acids.

The chain couples TRBV25-1 to TRBJ2-7; D gene ambiguous. The CDR3 sequence is 16 residues long. The V end was cut by 3 bases, the J end by 0 bases, with 15 bases between. Germline lookup yields CDR1 MGHDK and CDR2 SYGVNS. This CDR3 is CASSDSWTSHSYEQYF. The CDR3 coding sequence is TGTGCCAGCAGTGACTCCTGGACGAGCCACTCCTACGAGCAGTACTTC.

The V gene is TRBV5-1, the J gene TRBJ1-1, with unresolved D. CDR1 SGHRS and CDR2 YFSETQ come from the germline V gene. The CDR3 length is 15 residues. V was trimmed by 6 bases and J by 1 base, leaving 16 bases between them. CDR3 sequence (DNA): TGCGCCAGCAAAAACCCGTTGGGGAGGAACACTGAAGCTTTCTTT. Translation gives CASKNPLGRNTEAFF.

With respect to this clone: A junction end diverges from the germline sequence, so it may reflect a read error. This chain joins TRBV18 and TRBJ2-5, with 7 bases fitting TRBD1. CDR1 is KGHSH, CDR2 LQKENI, per germline. The CDR3 sequence is 16 residues long. DNA of the CDR3: TGTGCCAGCTCACCAGATCAGAACAGGGGCCAACAGACCCAGTACTTC. Translating it yields CASSPDQNRGQQTQYF. Together with reference TRBV18 and TRBJ2-5, the CDR3 gives the full variable domain: NAGVMQNPRHLVRRRGQEARLRCSPMKGHSHVYWYRQLPEEGLKFMVYLQKENIIDESGMPKERFSAEFPKEGPSILRIQQVVRGDSAAYFCASSPDQNRGQQTQYFGPGTRLLVL.

CDR3 sequence: CASSPQGIRNTEAFF. CDR3 bases: TGTGCCAGCAGCCCGCAGGGGATACGGAACACTGAAGCTTTCTTT. The rearrangement links TRBV7-3 to TRBJ1-1, with D possibly being TRBD1 (6 bases). The CDR3 has 15 amino acids. Trimming stripped 5 bases from V and 1 base from J, with 14 bases between. The germline V gene has CDR1 SGHTA and CDR2 FQGTGA.

The V and J genes are TRBV11-2 and TRBJ1-2, with 8 bases that match TRBD1. The length of the CDR3 is 17 residues. Germline V lookup: CDR1 SGHAT, CDR2 FQNNGV. After removal of 5 bases from V and 6 bases from J, the junction contained 17 bases not matched to a gene. The CDR3 protein is CASSPGPSGRGRDGYTF. CDR3 nucleotide sequence: TGTGCCAGCAGCCCGGGCCCCTCGGGCAGGGGGCGGGATGGCTACACCTTC.

The sample holds a few counts of this clone. The V gene is TRBV7-9, the J gene TRBJ1-2; D is uncertain. CDR1 and CDR2 from the germline V gene are SEHNR and FQNEAQ (reference sequence). The CDR3 is made up of 14 amino acids. The germline V and J ends were trimmed by 4 bases and 2 bases, with 11 bases remaining between them. The CDR3 bases are TGTGCCAGCAGCTCCGCGGGGTTGAACTATGGCTACACCTTC. Amino acids: CASSSAGLNYGYTF.

This clone was detected once. The chain links TRBV28 to TRBJ2-1, with D unresolved. Trimming cost V 4 bases and J 2 bases, with 9 bases left between them. Germline values: CDR1 MDHEN, CDR2 SYDVKM. This CDR3 is built from 14 residues. CDR3 nucleotide sequence: TGTGCCAGCAGTTACCTTGGGCCCTACAATGAGCAGTTCTTC. This sequence encodes CASSYLGPYNEQFF.

This chain connects TRBV7-9 to TRBJ1-2, with 10 bases fitting TRBD1. Germline V gene sequence: CDR1 SEHNR, CDR2 FQNEAQ (reference sequence). V dropped 3 bases and J dropped 5; count of bases not matched to a gene: 6. This CDR3 region has 15 residues. DNA for the CDR3: TGTGCCAGCAGCTTCAGCGGACAGGGGGGATATGGCTACACCTTC. Translation gives CASSFSGQGGYGYTF. Supplemented by reference TRBV7-9 and TRBJ1-2, the full variable domain reads DTGVSQNPRHKITKRGQNVTFRCDPISEHNRLYWYRQTLGQGPEFLTYFQNEAQLEKSRLLSDRFSAERPKGSFSTLEIQRTEQGDSAMYLCASSFSGQGGYGYTFGSGTRLTVV.

About this clone: Other DNA sequences in the same sample also yield this CDR3. The V and J genes are TRBV28 and TRBJ2-7; D may be TRBD1 (5 bases). The CDR3 is 15 amino acids. Germline V CDR1 and CDR2: MDHEN, SYDVKM. V lost 5 bases and J lost 3, with 17 bases in between. CDR3 sequence reads: CASSLSPGQGYEQYF. CDR3 DNA sequence: TGTGCCAGCAGTCTAAGCCCCGGGCAGGGCTACGAGCAGTACTTC.

The rearrangement uses TRBV19 and TRBJ2-7, with D possibly TRBD2 on 5 matching bases. Germline-derived CDR1 and CDR2 are LNHDA and SQIVND (reference sequence). This CDR3 contains 15 residues. The V and J ends lost 6 bases and 3 bases respectively, with 18 bases between them. The DNA for the CDR3 is TGTGCCAGTAGGTTTCGGGCGGTCGGGGACTACGAGCAGTACTTC. Protein product: CASRFRAVGDYEQYF.

The DNA for the CDR3 is TGTGCCAGCAGCTTAGGAGGGGCCTTTAACCCCGCTCAGCCCCAGCATTTT. This codes for CASSLGGAFNPAQPQHF. J is TRBJ1-5 and V is TRBV7-8; D possibly corresponds to TRBD1 (5 bases). V lost 1 base and J lost 6, with 19 bases in between. Germline V gene lookup returns CDR1 SGHVS and CDR2 FQNEAQ. CDR3 size: 17 residues.

This rearrangement joins TRBV16 to TRBJ1-5; D is ambiguous. V lost 3 bases, J lost 6 bases, and 9 bases lay in between. Germline CDR1 is KGHSY and CDR2 is FQNENV. The CDR3 covers 13 residues. CDR3 residues: CASSQSEGQPQHF. DNA of the CDR3: TGTGCCAGCAGCCAGTCCGAAGGTCAGCCCCAGCATTTT. Full variable domain (remainder filled in from reference TRBV16 and TRBJ1-5): GEEVAQTPKHLVRGEGQKAKLYCAPIKGHSYVFWYQQVLKNEFKFLISFQNENVFDETGMPKERFSAKCLPNSPCSLEIQATKLEDSAVYFCASSQSEGQPQHFGDGTRLSIL.

The V call is TRBV4-1, the J call TRBJ2-7; TRBD1 agrees at 7 bases. Unmatched junction bases numbered 13, after V lost 2 bases and J lost 3 bases. This CDR3 spans 17 amino acids. Per the germline V gene, CDR1 is MGHRA and CDR2 is YSYEKL. The CDR3 DNA sequence: TGCGCCAGCAGCCAAAAGGATACAGGGGTTATGAGCTACGAGCAGTACTTC. It yields the protein CASSQKDTGVMSYEQYF.

The V gene is TRBV6-5, the J gene TRBJ2-1, with D perhaps TRBD2 (5 bases). V gave up 3 bases and J gave up 6 bases, with 18 bases separating them. Germline values: CDR1 MNHEY, CDR2 SVGAGI. The CDR3 covers 16 residues. CDR3 loop: CASSYGSRSGGNEQFF. CDR3 coding DNA: TGTGCCAGCAGTTATGGTTCCCGGTCAGGAGGCAATGAGCAGTTCTTC.

This clone was detected a few times. The genes are TRBV18 and TRBJ1-1, with 10 bases fitting TRBD1. J gave up 5 bases and V 5 bases, and 5 bases lay outside the gene matches. This CDR3 contains 14 residues. Germline V lookup: CDR1 KGHSH, CDR2 LQKENI. CDR3 bases: TGTGCCAGCTCAAAGACAGGGGGCATGACTGAAGCTTTCTTT. It specifies CASSKTGGMTEAFF.

The chain couples TRBV4-2 to TRBJ2-6; D gene ambiguous. Germline-derived CDR1 and CDR2 are LGHNA and YNFKEQ. CDR3 size: 17 residues. The V end was cut by 0 bases, the J end by 1 base, with 10 bases between. The CDR3 loop reads CASSQDDPFSGANVLTF. For the CDR3, the DNA is TGTGCCAGCAGCCAAGACGATCCCTTTTCTGGGGCCAACGTCCTGACTTTC.

The chain combines TRBV27 with TRBJ2-1; the match to TRBD1 covers 9 bases. V gave up 1 base and J gave up 8 bases; unmatched junction bases: 12. The germline CDR1 and CDR2 sequences are MNHEY and SMNVEV (reference sequence). The CDR3 length is 17 residues. The CDR3 loop reads CASSLFSGTGMMYEQFF. CDR3 nucleotides: TGTGCCAGCAGTTTATTCTCCGGGACAGGGATGATGTATGAGCAGTTCTTC.

The chain uses TRBV5-1 and TRBJ2-3, with 8 bases that match TRBD2. V dropped 4 bases and J dropped 1; count of bases not matched to a gene: 8. Germline V CDR1 and CDR2: SGHRS, YFSETQ. The CDR3 loop spans 16 amino acids. The CDR3 loop reads CASSPTSGTGTDTQYF. The DNA for the CDR3 is TGCGCCAGCAGCCCTACTAGCGGCACAGGCACAGATACGCAGTATTTT. Full variable domain (rest looked up from reference TRBV5-1 and TRBJ2-3): KAGVTQTPRYLIKTRGQQVTLSCSPISGHRSVSWYQQTPGQGLQFLFEYFSETQRNKGNFPGRFSGRQFSNSRSEMNVSTLELGDSALYLCASSPTSGTGTDTQYFGPGTRLTVL.

Here the CDR3 reads CASSVEGTGATDTQYF. CDR3 DNA: TGTGCCAGCAGCGTAGAGGGGACAGGAGCCACAGATACGCAGTATTTT. The chain uses TRBV9 and TRBJ2-3; 8 nucleotides align to TRBD1. Per the germline V gene, CDR1 is SGDLS and CDR2 is YYNGEE. Trimming took 0 bases from V and 2 from J; bases not matched to a gene: 5. The CDR3 is 16 amino acids.

This sequence joins TRBV28 and TRBJ2-1, with 7 nucleotides matching TRBD1. From germline, CDR1 is MDHEN and CDR2 SYDVKM. V shed 5 bases and J 4 bases; nucleotides not matched to a gene: 8. The CDR3 runs 15 residues. The CDR3 protein is CASSQDRVPYNEQFF. The CDR3 region has the DNA TGTGCCAGCAGTCAAGACAGGGTTCCATACAATGAGCAGTTCTTC.

This clone was counted a few times. The identical CDR3 is also encoded by other nucleotide sequences in the sample. The J gene is TRBJ1-1, the V gene TRBV25-1, with unresolved D. Trimming stripped 7 bases from V and 2 bases from J, with 5 bases between. This CDR3 has 11 amino acids. Germline V lookup: CDR1 MGHDK, CDR2 SYGVNS. This chain's CDR3 is CASTGNTEAFF. The CDR3 DNA reads as TGTGCCAGCACCGGTAACACTGAAGCTTTCTTT.

V and J are TRBV25-1 and TRBJ2-6, with TRBD1 identical over 11 bases. CDR1 and CDR2 (germline): MGHDK, SYGVNS. With V trimmed by 1 base and J by 4 bases, 3 bases remained unmatched. The CDR3 length is 17 residues. The CDR3 reads CASSEWDRGSGANVLTF. DNA of the CDR3: TGTGCCAGCAGTGAATGGGACAGGGGGTCGGGGGCCAACGTCCTGACTTTC.